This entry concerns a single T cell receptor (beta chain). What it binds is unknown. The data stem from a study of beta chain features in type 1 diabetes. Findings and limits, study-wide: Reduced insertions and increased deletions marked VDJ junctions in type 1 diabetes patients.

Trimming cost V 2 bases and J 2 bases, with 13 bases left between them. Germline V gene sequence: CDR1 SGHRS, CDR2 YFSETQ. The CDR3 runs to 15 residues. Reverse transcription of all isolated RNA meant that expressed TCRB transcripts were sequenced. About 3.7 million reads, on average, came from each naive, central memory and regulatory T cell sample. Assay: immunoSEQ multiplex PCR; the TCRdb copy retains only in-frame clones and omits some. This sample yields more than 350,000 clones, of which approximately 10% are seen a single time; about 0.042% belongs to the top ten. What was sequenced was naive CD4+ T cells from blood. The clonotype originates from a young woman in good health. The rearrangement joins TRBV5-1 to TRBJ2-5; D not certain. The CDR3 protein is CASSLVYRRQETQYF. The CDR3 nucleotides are TGCGCCAGCAGCTTAGTCTACAGAAGGCAAGAGACCCAGTACTTC. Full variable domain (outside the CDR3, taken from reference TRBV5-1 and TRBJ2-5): KAGVTQTPRYLIKTRGQQVTLSCSPISGHRSVSWYQQTPGQGLQFLFEYFSETQRNKGNFPGRFSGRQFSNSRSEMNVSTLELGDSALYLCASSLVYRRQETQYFGPGTRLLVL.